A selection of T cell receptor beta chains follows, all from one sample in a study of beta chain features in type 1 diabetes. Sequencing was performed with immunoSEQ multiplex PCR; in TCRdb, only in-frame clones are kept and a portion is missing. In the table there are around 15,000 clones, 40% to 55% of which are singletons. Sequencing used stem cell memory CD4+ T cells from blood. The receptors stem from a woman between 40 and 50 years old in good health. Each CDR3 is given with its conserved first and last residue. The order of the fields is V gene, J gene, clone size, CDR3 length, D gene, CDR3 protein, CDR3 DNA. A D gene is named only where the DNA matches it firmly. Expanded clones get a size class; other rows say once, few or many, or leave the size out.

>TRBV5-1|TRBJ2-2|.|15|.
CASSLGLFNTGELFF
TGCGCCAGCAGCTTGGGACTATTTAACACCGGGGAGCTGTTTTTT
>TRBV6-4|TRBJ2-1|.|14|TRBD2
CASSGLAFNNEQFF
TGTGCCAGCTCGGGACTAGCGTTCAACAATGAGCAGTTCTTC
>TRBV5-5|TRBJ1-2|few|15|TRBD1
CASSLERTGTYGYTF
TGTGCCAGCAGCTTGGAGCGGACAGGGACCTATGGCTACACCTTC
>TRBV4-2|TRBJ2-3|.|17|TRBD2
CASSQSTGGASTDTQYF
TGTGCCAGCAGCCAGTCAACGGGGGGGGCTAGCACAGATACGCAGTATTTT
>TRBV6-5|TRBJ2-3|once|14|TRBD1
CASSLTGGPDTQYF
TGTGCCAGCAGTTTAACAGGGGGCCCAGATACGCAGTATTTT
>TRBV18|TRBJ2-3|.|16|TRBD2
CASSPPSGGIGDTQYF
TGTGCCAGCTCACCACCAAGCGGGGGGATCGGGGATACGCAGTATTTT
>TRBV27|TRBJ1-2|.|19|.
CASSFTRGVLGPLNYGYTF
TGTGCCAGCAGTTTTACCCGAGGTGTTCTGGGGCCTCTTAACTATGGCTACACCTTC
>TRBV9|TRBJ2-7|once|15|TRBD1
CASSVERQGASEQYF
TGTGCCAGCAGCGTAGAGAGACAGGGGGCGAGCGAGCAGTACTTC
>TRBV19|TRBJ1-5|.|15|TRBD1
CASSIPAGGSKPQHF
TGTGCCAGTAGTATTCCGGCAGGGGGTTCCAAACCCCAGCATTTT
>TRBV5-4|TRBJ1-1|few|15|TRBD1
CASSLGGQGATEAFF
TGTGCCAGCAGCTTGGGTGGACAGGGGGCCACTGAAGCTTTCTTT
>TRBV19|TRBJ2-3|.|14|.
CASSFSRGTDTQYF
TGTGCCAGTAGTTTTTCGCGTGGCACAGATACGCAGTATTTT
>TRBV5-1|TRBJ1-6|.|22|.
CASSEAQERDGSYSSYNSPLHF
TGCGCCAGCAGCGAAGCTCAGGAGCGGGATGGGTCCTATTCCTCTTATAATTCACCCCTCCACTTT
>TRBV21-1|TRBJ1-6|.|21|.
CASSKSRKNPGGSSYNSPLHF
TGTGCCAGCAGCAAAAGTAGAAAAAACCCGGGGGGAAGTTCCTATAATTCACCCCTCCACTTT
>TRBV7-1|TRBJ1-6|.|15|TRBD1
CASSLPTGVGSPLHF
TGTGCCAGCAGCTTACCAACAGGGGTTGGTTCACCCCTCCACTTT
>TRBV6-6|TRBJ1-6|.|15|.
CASSQTGVYNSPLHF
TGTGCCAGCAGCCAGACAGGAGTTTATAATTCACCCCTCCACTTT
>TRBV23-1|TRBJ2-3|.|16|.
CASSPGKQTNTDTQYF
TGCGCCAGCAGTCCCGGGAAACAGACCAACACAGATACGCAGTATTTT
>TRBV19|TRBJ2-7|.|16|.
CASRIQGGPLFYEQYF
TGTGCCAGTCGAATACAGGGGGGGCCCTTGTTCTACGAGCAGTACTTC
>TRBV5-4|TRBJ2-3|.|17|TRBD2
CASSTRTSGVNTDTQYF
TGTGCCAGCAGCACTCGGACTAGCGGGGTAAACACAGATACGCAGTATTTT
>TRBV5-1|TRBJ2-1|.|16|TRBD2
CASSLGASGGNNELFF
TGCGCCAGCAGCTTGGGGGCTAGCGGTGGAAATAATGAGCTGTTCTTC
>TRBV5-6|TRBJ2-1|few|15|TRBD1
CASSAGQGAGDEQFF
TGTGCCAGCAGCGCGGGACAGGGGGCGGGGGATGAGCAGTTCTTC
>TRBV4-3|TRBJ2-1|.|17|TRBD1
CASSQERFTGGFHEQFF
TGCGCCAGCAGCCAAGAGAGGTTCACAGGGGGCTTCCATGAGCAGTTCTTC
>TRBV5-1|TRBJ1-2|.|14|TRBD1
CASSPGTGINGYTF
TGCGCCAGCAGCCCCGGGACAGGGATTAATGGCTACACCTTC
>TRBV11-2|TRBJ2-7|.|14|.
CASSLRDTTYEQYF
TGTGCCAGCAGCCTAAGGGACACCACCTACGAGCAGTACTTC
>TRBV6-5|TRBJ1-6|.|16|TRBD1
CASSYPPTGANSPLHF
TGTGCCAGCAGTTACCCCCCTACAGGGGCAAATTCACCCCTCCACTTT
>TRBV20-1|TRBJ2-5|few|11|.
CSARDYETQYF
TGCAGTGCTAGAGACTATGAGACCCAGTACTTC
>TRBV29-1|TRBJ2-7|few|14|TRBD1
CSAAGTGFTYEQYF
TGCAGCGCCGCCGGGACAGGCTTTACCTACGAGCAGTACTTC
>TRBV10-3|TRBJ2-7|.|14|TRBD2
CASQTSGGPYEQYF
TGTGCCAGCCAGACTAGCGGGGGGCCCTACGAGCAGTACTTC
>TRBV2|TRBJ2-3|.|11|.
CASTLRDTQYF
TGTGCCAGCACCCTCCGAGATACGCAGTATTTT
>TRBV7-2|TRBJ1-2|.|14|TRBD1
CASSWRDSGYGYTF
TGTGCCAGCTCTTGGAGGGACAGTGGCTATGGCTACACCTTC
>TRBV5-4|TRBJ1-4|few|15|.
CASSTKRDGGEKLFF
TGTGCCAGCAGCACGAAACGGGACGGGGGTGAAAAACTGTTTTTT
>TRBV7-2|TRBJ2-1|.|15|.
CASSRTGIPYNEQFF
TGTGCCAGCAGCCGCACAGGGATCCCCTACAATGAGCAGTTCTTC
>TRBV7-2|TRBJ2-7|.|18|TRBD2
CASSSRLAGGLRMGEQYF
TGTGCCAGCAGCTCCCGACTAGCGGGGGGTCTTAGAATGGGCGAGCAGTACTTC
>TRBV5-4|TRBJ2-1|.|12|.
CASSLWGSEQFF
TGTGCCAGCAGCTTGTGGGGCAGTGAGCAGTTCTTC
>TRBV2|TRBJ1-5|medium-sized|15|.
CASSLQGVRGQPQHF
TGTGCCAGCAGCTTACAGGGCGTCCGAGGTCAGCCCCAGCATTTT
>TRBV5-1|TRBJ1-4|few|18|TRBD1
CASSLFDRARATNEKLFF
TGCGCCAGCAGCTTATTTGACAGGGCGAGGGCAACTAATGAAAAACTGTTTTTT
>TRBV7-2|TRBJ2-3|.|16|TRBD2
CASSQGTSGSTDTQYF
TGTGCCAGCAGCCAAGGGACTAGCGGGTCCACAGATACGCAGTATTTT
>TRBV18|TRBJ1-1|.|16|.
CASSPPSFGGETEAFF
TGTGCCAGCTCACCACCCTCATTCGGGGGTGAGACTGAAGCTTTCTTT